This T cell receptor (beta chain) was recorded in a study of monozygotic twins with inflammatory bowel disease. Notes on the study in general: T cell subtypes were not distinguishable in this analysis. Patients received differing immunosuppressive treatments, which may have added variability to their repertoires. Those with IBD had lower TCRbeta diversity (inverse Simpson) than their healthy co-twins did.

Using the 5' RACE reads, TCRdb records one entry per CDR3 protein without DNA. The table for this sample gives 330,000 or so distinct CDR3 sequences. About this clonotype: The target antigen is unknown.

Blood (just over 2.4 ml) was collected from every donor individually. The TCR originated in a human donor with ulcerative colitis or Crohn's disease, or a healthy co-twin of an affected twin (not recorded which). Sequencing input: blood.

This chain's CDR3 is CASSPPNTGNPTYEQYF. The chain combines TRBV18 with TRBJ2-7. The germline CDR1 and CDR2 sequences are KGHSH and LQKENI. This CDR3 comprises 17 residues.